A selection of T cell receptor beta chains follows, all from one sample in a study of blood T cell repertoires in COVID-19. Sequenced by immunoSEQ multiplex PCR; TCRdb stores in-frame clones only, minus some. The sample records about 44,000 clones, about 80% being singletons. Sequenced input: peripheral blood. These receptors all stem from a human donor in a cohort sampled during active COVID-19. Each CDR3 is given with its conserved first and last residue. D genes are given only for firm matches. Clone size is given for some rows only: seen once, a few or many times, or a class if the clone is expanded.

J: TRBJ2-1; size: NA; D: TRBD1; V: TRBV5-1; CDR3: CASSLAFFTGGFYEQFF; DNA: TGCGCCAGCAGCTTGGCGTTTTTCACAGGGGGCTTCTATGAGCAGTTCTTC
J: TRBJ2-5; size: NA; D: NA; V: TRBV21-1; CDR3: CASSNLSGGYQETQYF; DNA: TGTGCCAGCAGCAATCTCTCCGGGGGGTATCAAGAGACCCAGTACTTC
J: TRBJ2-1; size: NA; D: NA; V: TRBV6-2/TRBV6-3; CDR3: CASSYSIQGPDEQFF; DNA: TGTGCCAGCAGTTACTCCATACAGGGTCCCGATGAGCAGTTCTTC
J: TRBJ2-3; size: NA; D: NA; V: TRBV19; CDR3: CASSIGGVTNTQYF; DNA: TGTGCCAGTAGTATAGGGGGGGTCACGAATACGCAGTATTTT
J: TRBJ1-1; size: once; D: NA; V: TRBV11-3; CDR3: CASSLNGGAEAFF; DNA: TGTGCCAGCAGCTTAAATGGGGGGGCTGAAGCTTTCTTT
J: TRBJ2-3; size: NA; D: NA; V: TRBV5-1; CDR3: CASSPQGGKTDTQYF; DNA: TGCGCCAGCAGCCCACAGGGGGGGAAAACAGATACGCAGTATTTT
J: TRBJ1-1; size: once; D: NA; V: TRBV18; CDR3: CASSPSESETEAFF; DNA: TGTGCCAGCTCACCATCCGAGAGCGAAACTGAAGCTTTCTTT
J: TRBJ1-4; size: NA; D: NA; V: TRBV6-5; CDR3: CASRAGSPNEKLFF; DNA: TGTGCCAGCAGGGCAGGGTCGCCTAATGAAAAACTGTTTTTT
J: TRBJ1-1; size: NA; D: TRBD1; V: TRBV10-3; CDR3: CAIKEGQAGTEAFF; DNA: TGTGCCATAAAGGAAGGACAGGCGGGCACTGAAGCTTTCTTT
J: TRBJ2-2; size: NA; D: TRBD2; V: TRBV30; CDR3: CAWSSSGGAYTGELFF; DNA: TGTGCCTGGAGCTCTAGCGGGGGGGCCTACACCGGGGAGCTGTTTTTT
J: TRBJ1-1; size: NA; D: TRBD1; V: TRBV13; CDR3: CASSLGSQGTENTEAFF; DNA: TGTGCCAGCAGCTTAGGCTCCCAGGGGACAGAGAACACTGAAGCTTTCTTT
J: TRBJ2-7; size: NA; D: TRBD2; V: TRBV7-9; CDR3: CASSAGEAFLYF; DNA: TGTGCCAGCAGCGCGGGGGAAGCTTTCTTGTACTTC
J: TRBJ2-5; size: few; D: TRBD2; V: TRBV10-2; CDR3: CASSLAGGQETQYF; DNA: TGCGCCAGCAGTCTAGCGGGGGGACAAGAGACCCAGTACTTC
J: TRBJ2-1; size: NA; D: TRBD2; V: TRBV7-2; CDR3: CASSLVGTRTYNEQFF; DNA: TGTGCCAGCAGCTTAGTAGGGACTAGAACCTACAATGAGCAGTTCTTC
J: TRBJ1-1; size: NA; D: TRBD1; V: TRBV10-3; CDR3: CAIRSGTVNTEAFF; DNA: TGTGCCATCAGATCCGGGACAGTGAACACTGAAGCTTTCTTT
J: TRBJ2-3; size: NA; D: NA; V: TRBV9; CDR3: CASSVVGRLDTQYF; DNA: TGTGCCAGCAGCGTAGTCGGCAGGCTGGATACGCAGTATTTT
J: TRBJ2-5; size: NA; D: TRBD2; V: TRBV7-9; CDR3: CASSSPTGTSGGAQETQYF; DNA: TGTGCCAGCAGCTCCCCCACCGGGACTAGCGGGGGGGCCCAAGAGACCCAGTACTTC
J: TRBJ2-3; size: NA; D: TRBD2; V: TRBV13; CDR3: CASSFRSGADTQYF; DNA: TGTGCCAGCAGCTTCCGTAGCGGGGCAGATACGCAGTATTTT
J: TRBJ1-5; size: NA; D: NA; V: TRBV19; CDR3: CASSTGGGNQPQHF; DNA: TGTGCCAGTAGTACCGGGGGAGGCAATCAGCCCCAGCATTTT
J: TRBJ2-2; size: NA; D: NA; V: TRBV6-5; CDR3: CASTVALRTTGELFF; DNA: TGTGCCAGCACTGTGGCCCTCCGAACCACCGGGGAGCTGTTTTTT
J: TRBJ2-5; size: NA; D: TRBD1; V: TRBV6-5; CDR3: CASSYSNGQGEETQYF; DNA: TGTGCCAGCAGTTACTCGAACGGACAGGGGGAAGAGACCCAGTACTTC
J: TRBJ2-2; size: NA; D: TRBD1; V: TRBV10-3; CDR3: CAIGTGPGELFF; DNA: TGTGCCATCGGGACAGGGCCCGGGGAGCTGTTTTTT
J: TRBJ1-1; size: NA; D: TRBD1; V: TRBV4-1; CDR3: CASSQDKGAGGTEAFF; DNA: TGCGCCAGCAGCCAAGATAAGGGGGCCGGAGGCACTGAAGCTTTCTTT
J: TRBJ1-1; size: NA; D: TRBD1; V: TRBV6-4; CDR3: CASRKQSAGGNTEAFF; DNA: TGTGCCAGCAGAAAACAATCGGCAGGGGGCAACACTGAAGCTTTCTTT
J: TRBJ1-2; size: NA; D: NA; V: TRBV6-5; CDR3: CASVEGGPTYGYTF; DNA: TGTGCCAGCGTCGAGGGTGGTCCCACTTATGGCTACACCTTC
J: TRBJ1-2; size: NA; D: TRBD1; V: TRBV10-3; CDR3: CAIRAGGADYGYTF; DNA: TGTGCCATCAGAGCAGGGGGCGCGGACTATGGCTACACCTTC
J: TRBJ2-1; size: NA; D: NA; V: TRBV7-9; CDR3: CASSLVDEQFF; DNA: TGTGCCAGCAGCTTAGTCGATGAGCAGTTCTTC
J: TRBJ1-2; size: NA; D: TRBD1; V: TRBV5-4; CDR3: CASSRTGMTSGGYTF; DNA: TGTGCCAGCAGCAGGACAGGGATGACCTCTGGGGGCTACACCTTC
J: TRBJ1-2; size: NA; D: NA; V: TRBV14; CDR3: CASSQAPGPPDGYTF; DNA: TGTGCCAGCAGCCAAGCCCCCGGTCCCCCCGATGGCTACACCTTC
J: TRBJ2-3; size: medium-sized; D: TRBD2; V: TRBV11-2; CDR3: CASSLGGLAGATSTDTQYF; DNA: TGTGCCAGCAGCTTAGGTGGGCTAGCGGGGGCGACCTCCACAGATACGCAGTATTTT
J: TRBJ1-1; size: NA; D: TRBD1; V: TRBV6-2/TRBV6-3; CDR3: CASSYSDRGRTMNTEAFF; DNA: TGTGCCAGCAGTTACTCCGACAGGGGGCGTACCATGAACACTGAAGCTTTCTTT
J: TRBJ1-2; size: once; D: TRBD1; V: TRBV2; CDR3: CASSLSQGDFNYGYTF; DNA: TGTGCCAGCAGTTTATCCCAGGGGGACTTCAACTATGGCTACACCTTC
J: TRBJ1-1; size: NA; D: NA; V: TRBV7-2; CDR3: CASRRNRNTEAFF; DNA: TGTGCCAGCAGACGAAACAGGAACACTGAAGCTTTCTTT
J: TRBJ2-3; size: NA; D: TRBD2; V: TRBV5-4; CDR3: CASTELGRGGASTDTQYF; DNA: TGTGCCAGCACCGAGCTAGGGCGGGGGGGCGCTAGCACAGATACGCAGTATTTT
J: TRBJ2-5; size: many; D: NA; V: TRBV2; CDR3: CASRYQETQYF; DNA: TGTGCCAGCAGGTATCAAGAGACCCAGTACTTC